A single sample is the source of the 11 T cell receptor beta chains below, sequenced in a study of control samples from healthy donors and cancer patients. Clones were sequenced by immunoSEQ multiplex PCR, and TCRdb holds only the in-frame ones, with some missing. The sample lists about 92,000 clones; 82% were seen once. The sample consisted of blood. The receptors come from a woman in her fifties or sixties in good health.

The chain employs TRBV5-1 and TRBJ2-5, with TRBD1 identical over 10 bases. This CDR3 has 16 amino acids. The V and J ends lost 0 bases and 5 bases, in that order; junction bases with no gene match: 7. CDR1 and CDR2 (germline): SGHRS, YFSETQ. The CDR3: CASSLGGQGMGETQYF. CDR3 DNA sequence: TGCGCCAGCAGCTTGGGGGGACAGGGGATGGGCGAGACCCAGTACTTC.

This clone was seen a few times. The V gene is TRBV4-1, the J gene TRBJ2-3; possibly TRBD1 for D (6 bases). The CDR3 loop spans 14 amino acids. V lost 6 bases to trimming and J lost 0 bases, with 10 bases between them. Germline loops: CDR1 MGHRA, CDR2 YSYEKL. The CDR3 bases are TGCGCCAGCAGGGACAGAGCTAGCACAGATACGCAGTATTTT. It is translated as CASRDRASTDTQYF.

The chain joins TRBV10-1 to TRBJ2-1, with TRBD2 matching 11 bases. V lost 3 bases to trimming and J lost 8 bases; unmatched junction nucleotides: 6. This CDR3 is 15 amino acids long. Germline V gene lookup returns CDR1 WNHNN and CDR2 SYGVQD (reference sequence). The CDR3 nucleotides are TGCGCCAGCAGTGATGGCGGTAGCGGGAGGGATGAGCAGTTCTTC. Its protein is CASSDGGSGRDEQFF.

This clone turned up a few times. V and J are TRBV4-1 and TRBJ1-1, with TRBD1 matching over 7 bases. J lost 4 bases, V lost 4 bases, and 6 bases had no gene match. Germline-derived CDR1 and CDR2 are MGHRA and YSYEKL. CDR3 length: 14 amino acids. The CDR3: CASSRPTGFTEAFF. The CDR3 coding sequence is TGCGCCAGCAGCCGGCCGACAGGGTTCACTGAAGCTTTCTTT.

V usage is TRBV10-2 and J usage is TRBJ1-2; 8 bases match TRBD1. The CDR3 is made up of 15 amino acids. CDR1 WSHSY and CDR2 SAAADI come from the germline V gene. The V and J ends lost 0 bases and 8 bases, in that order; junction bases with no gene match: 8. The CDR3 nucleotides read TGCGCCAGCAGTGAGTCGACTCAGGGGGCGCGAGGCTACACCTTC. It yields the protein CASSESTQGARGYTF.

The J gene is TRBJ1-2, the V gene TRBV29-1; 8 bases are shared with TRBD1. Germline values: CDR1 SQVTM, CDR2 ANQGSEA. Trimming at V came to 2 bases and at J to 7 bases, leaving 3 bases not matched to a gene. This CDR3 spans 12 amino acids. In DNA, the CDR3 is TGCAGCGTTGAATCAGGGGGCGGTGGCTACACCTTC. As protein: CSVESGGGGYTF.

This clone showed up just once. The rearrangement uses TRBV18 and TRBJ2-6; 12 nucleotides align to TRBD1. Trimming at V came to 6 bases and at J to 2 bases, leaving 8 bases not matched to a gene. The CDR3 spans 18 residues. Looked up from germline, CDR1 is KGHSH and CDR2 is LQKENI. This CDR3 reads CASSPPGTGGAGANVLTF. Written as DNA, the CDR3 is TGTGCCAGCTCTCCTCCCGGGACAGGGGGCGCTGGGGCCAACGTCCTGACTTTC.

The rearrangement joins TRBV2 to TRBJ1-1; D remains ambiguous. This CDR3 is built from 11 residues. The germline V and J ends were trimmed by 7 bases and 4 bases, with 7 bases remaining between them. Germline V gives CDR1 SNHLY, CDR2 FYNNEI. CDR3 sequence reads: CASKRATEAFF. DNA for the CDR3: TGTGCCAGCAAGAGGGCCACTGAAGCTTTCTTT.

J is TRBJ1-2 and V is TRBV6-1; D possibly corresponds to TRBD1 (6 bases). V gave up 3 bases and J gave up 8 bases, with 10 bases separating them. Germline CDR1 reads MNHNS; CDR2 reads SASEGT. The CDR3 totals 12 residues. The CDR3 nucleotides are TGTGCCAGCAGTGACAACAGGGCAGGCTACACCTTC. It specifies CASSDNRAGYTF.

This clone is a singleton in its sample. The CDR3 region is CASSPRGQGAVQPQHF. DNA of the CDR3: TGTGCCAGCAGCCCACGAGGACAGGGGGCAGTACAGCCCCAGCATTTT. The chain has TRBV6-2 or TRBV6-3 and TRBJ1-5; 11 bases are a match to TRBD1. In germline, CDR1 is MNHEY, CDR2 SVGEGT. Losses at the gene ends were 6 bases for V and 7 bases for J; bases not matched to a gene: 11. There are 16 residues in the CDR3.

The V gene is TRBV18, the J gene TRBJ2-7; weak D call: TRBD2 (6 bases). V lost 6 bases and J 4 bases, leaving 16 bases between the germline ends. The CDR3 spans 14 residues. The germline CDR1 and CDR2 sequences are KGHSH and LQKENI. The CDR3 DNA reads TGTGCCAGCTCGCCTTCTAGCGCACAGTACGAGCAGTACTTC. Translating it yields CASSPSSAQYEQYF.